A single T cell receptor beta chain is shown here with its context. Unique molecular identifiers were used in preparing the TCRbeta library. Each CDR3 protein is one row after TCRdb ran MiXCR on the PCR reads. In the table there are almost 600,000 distinct CDR3 sequences, 20% to 30% of which are singletons. This sample was taken from a study of T-cell reconstitution after alpha-beta-depleted transplantation in children. CDR3 length equals 14 residues. Per the germline V gene, CDR1 is SGHTA and CDR2 is FQGNSA. V was trimmed by 5 bases and J by 6 bases, leaving 17 bases between them. The specimen was PBMCs, collected before TCRalphabeta/CD19-depleted stem cell transplant. This chain uses TRBV7-2 with TRBJ2-7; D not certain. This receptor was obtained from a boy under two years old with Wiskott-Aldrich syndrome, due to receive a stem cell transplant. This CDR3 reads CASSPVEAIREQYF. CDR3 in DNA: TGTGCCAGCAGCCCGGTGGAAGCGATACGCGAGCAGTACTTC.